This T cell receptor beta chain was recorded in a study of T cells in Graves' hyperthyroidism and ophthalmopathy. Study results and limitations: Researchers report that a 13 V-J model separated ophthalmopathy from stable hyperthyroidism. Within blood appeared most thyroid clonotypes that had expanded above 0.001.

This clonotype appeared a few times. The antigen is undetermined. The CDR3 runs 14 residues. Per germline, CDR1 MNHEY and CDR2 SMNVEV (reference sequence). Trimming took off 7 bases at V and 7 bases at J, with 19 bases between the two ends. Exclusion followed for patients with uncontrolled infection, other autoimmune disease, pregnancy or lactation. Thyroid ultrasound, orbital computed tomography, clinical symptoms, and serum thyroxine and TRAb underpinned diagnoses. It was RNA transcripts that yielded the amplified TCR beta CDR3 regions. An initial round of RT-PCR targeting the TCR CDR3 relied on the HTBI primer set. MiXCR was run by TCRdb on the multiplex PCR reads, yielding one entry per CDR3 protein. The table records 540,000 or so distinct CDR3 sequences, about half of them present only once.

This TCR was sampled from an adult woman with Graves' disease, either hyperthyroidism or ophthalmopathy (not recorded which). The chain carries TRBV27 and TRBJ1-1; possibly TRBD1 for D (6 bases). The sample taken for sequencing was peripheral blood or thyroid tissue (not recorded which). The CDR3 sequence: CASKQTGQQHEAFF. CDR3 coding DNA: TGTGCCAGCAAACAAACTGGACAGCAACATGAAGCTTTCTTT.